These 32 T cell receptor beta chains originate from one sample sequenced in a study of blood T cell repertoires in COVID-19. Using immunoSEQ multiplex PCR, the repertoire was profiled, and TCRdb retains in-frame clones only, with some absent. The sample holds fewer than 25,000 clones, around nine tenths seen once. The sequencing input was peripheral blood. Receptor source: a woman between 55 and 75 years old with active COVID-19.

The V and J genes are TRBV4-1 and TRBJ2-2; 7 nucleotides agree with TRBD1. There are 17 residues in the CDR3. The germline V gene has CDR1 MGHRA and CDR2 YSYEKL. After removal of 4 bases from V and 0 bases from J, the junction contained 8 bases not matched to a gene. The CDR3 sequence is CASSRTGDLANTGELFF. The CDR3, as DNA: TGCGCCAGCAGCCGAACAGGGGACCTCGCGAACACCGGGGAGCTGTTTTTT.

The V call is TRBV18, the J call TRBJ2-2, with D possibly being TRBD2 (5 bases). The CDR3 loop spans 15 amino acids. Germline V gives CDR1 KGHSH, CDR2 LQKENI. Trimming removed 6 bases at V and 2 bases at J, with 13 bases between. Here the CDR3 reads CASSRTQENTGELFF. In DNA form, the CDR3 reads TGTGCCAGCTCCCGGACTCAGGAAAACACCGGGGAGCTGTTTTTT.

The chain recombines TRBV7-9 with TRBJ2-7, with TRBD1 matching over 8 bases. This CDR3 spans 17 amino acids. Germline CDR1 and CDR2: SEHNR and FQNEAQ (reference sequence). J gave up 2 bases and V 5 bases, and 14 bases lay outside the gene matches. The CDR3 nucleotides are TGTGCCAGCAGCCCCCGGTGGGGACAGGACAGCGCCTACGAGCAGTACTTC. It specifies CASSPRWGQDSAYEQYF.

V and J are TRBV9 and TRBJ2-7; D is ambiguous. Germline-derived CDR1 and CDR2 are SGDLS and YYNGEE. CDR3 length equals 14 residues. V lost 4 bases and J 4 bases, leaving 15 bases between the germline ends. Here the CDR3 reads CASSPHPEVYEQYF. The CDR3 bases are TGTGCCAGCAGCCCTCATCCCGAGGTGTACGAGCAGTACTTC.

The V and J genes are TRBV6-6 and TRBJ1-2; D is uncertain. CDR3 length: 13 residues. Deletions cut 5 bases from V and 7 bases from J, with 14 bases between. Germline V CDR1 and CDR2: MNHNY, SVGAGI (reference sequence). In DNA form, the CDR3 reads TGTGCCAGCAGTCACGGGGTTATGGGTGGCTACACCTTC. As protein: CASSHGVMGGYTF.

The chain carries TRBV12-3 or TRBV12-4 and TRBJ2-4; 7 nucleotides align to TRBD2. After removal of 6 bases from V and 8 bases from J, the junction contained 7 bases not matched to a gene. CDR3 length equals 13 residues. The CDR3: CASSFAGRDIQYF. Here the CDR3 DNA reads TGTGCCAGCAGCTTTGCGGGGAGGGACATTCAGTACTTC.

V usage is TRBV7-2 and J usage is TRBJ1-2, with D possibly TRBD1 on 5 matching bases. The V end was cut by 3 bases, the J end by 2 bases, with 7 bases between. CDR3 length equals 13 residues. Germline values: CDR1 SGHTA, CDR2 FQGNSA. The CDR3 bases are TGTGCCAGCAGCTTCCCAGGGAACTATGGCTACACCTTC. Protein product: CASSFPGNYGYTF.

The rearrangement uses TRBV28 and TRBJ1-2; 8 bases are shared with TRBD1. V trimming: 5 bases; J trimming: 0 bases; junction bases outside the gene matches: 8. Germline V lookup: CDR1 MDHEN, CDR2 SYDVKM. The CDR3 has 16 residues. The CDR3 reads CASSLKKTGANYGYTF. CDR3 DNA: TGTGCCAGCAGTCTGAAAAAGACAGGGGCTAACTATGGCTACACCTTC.

This clone appeared once. This chain connects TRBV5-1 to TRBJ2-2; a weak D match, TRBD1 (5 bases). The CDR3 spans 13 residues. CDR1 and CDR2 (germline): SGHRS, YFSETQ. Deletions cut 5 bases from V and 5 bases from J, with 10 bases between. The CDR3 reads CASRRDSTGELFF. CDR3 DNA: TGCGCCAGCAGACGAGACAGTACCGGGGAGCTGTTTTTT.

This clone came up once. This rearrangement joins TRBV18 to TRBJ2-3, with a tentative D call TRBD2 (7 bases). There are 13 residues in the CDR3. Germline CDR1 reads KGHSH; CDR2 reads LQKENI. Trimming stripped 3 bases from V and 4 bases from J, with 8 bases between. The CDR3 nucleotides read TGTGCCAGCTCACCGGGGGGGCCAGATACGCAGTATTTT. Amino acids: CASSPGGPDTQYF.

This sequence joins TRBV5-4 and TRBJ2-3, with D maybe TRBD2 (5 bases). V dropped 0 bases and J dropped 7 bases, with 6 bases sitting between them. The CDR3 covers 12 residues. The germline V gene has CDR1 SGHNT and CDR2 YYREEE (reference sequence). As DNA, the CDR3 is TGTGCCAGCAGCTTGGCGGGGAATACGCAGTATTTT. Translating it yields CASSLAGNTQYF.

The rearrangement uses TRBV2 and TRBJ2-5; TRBD2 is a possible D gene (7 bases). Trimming removed 4 bases from V and 2 bases from J, with 17 bases in between. The CDR3 sequence is 16 residues long. Germline loops: CDR1 SNHLY, CDR2 FYNNEI. This chain's CDR3 is CASSGGFGGRQETQYF. The DNA of the CDR3 is TGTGCCAGCAGTGGTGGTTTCGGGGGGCGACAAGAGACCCAGTACTTC.

The chain uses TRBV3-1 (or the pseudogene TRBV3-2) and TRBJ2-2; D may be TRBD2 (5 bases). Looked up from germline, CDR1 is LGHDT and CDR2 is YNNKEL (reference sequence). The CDR3 length is 17 residues. Trimming took off 0 bases at V and 2 bases at J, with 13 bases between the two ends. Here the CDR3 reads CASSQDPGLSNTGELFF. The CDR3 DNA sequence: TGTGCCAGCAGCCAAGATCCAGGACTGTCAAACACCGGGGAGCTGTTTTTT.

V gene TRBV9 combines with J gene TRBJ1-2; the match to TRBD1 covers 10 bases. The CDR3 spans 13 residues. After removal of 4 bases from V and 13 bases from J, the junction contained 10 bases not matched to a gene. Per germline, CDR1 SGDLS and CDR2 YYNGEE. CDR3 loop: CASSPLTGGVTTF. CDR3 sequence (DNA): TGTGCCAGCAGCCCCCTGACAGGGGGCGTTACCACCTTC.

V is TRBV7-9 and J is TRBJ1-2, with TRBD1 as a possible D gene (5 bases). CDR1 is SEHNR and CDR2 is FQNEAQ in the germline V gene (reference sequence). Trimming took 1 base from V and 2 from J, leaving 8 bases between them. The length of the CDR3 is 14 residues. The CDR3 coding sequence is TGTGCCAGCAGCTTAGACGGGGGGAACTATGGCTACACCTTC. Translated: CASSLDGGNYGYTF.

The CDR3 here is CASSLNPRGSGGNTIYF. The CDR3 region has the DNA TGTGCCAGCAGCTTAAACCCACGGGGAAGCGGTGGAAACACCATATATTTT. The chain uses TRBV7-3 and TRBJ1-3, with no clear D. Per germline, CDR1 SGHTA and CDR2 FQGTGA. CDR3 length: 17 amino acids. Between the trimmed V and J ends, which lost 1 base and 3 bases, there was a span of 16 bases.

The V call is TRBV7-2, the J call TRBJ2-7; 9 bases fit TRBD1. V gave up 5 bases and J gave up 3 bases; unmatched junction bases: 2. Germline CDR1 SGHTA, CDR2 FQGNSA. This CDR3 is built from 13 residues. This CDR3 reads CASSPGQGYEQYF. For the CDR3, the DNA is TGTGCCAGCAGCCCGGGACAGGGCTACGAGCAGTACTTC.

The chain is built from TRBV20-1 and TRBJ2-1; D is possibly TRBD2 (6 bases). The CDR3 is made up of 11 amino acids. Germline CDR1 and CDR2: DFQATT and SNEGSKA (reference sequence). The CDR3 loop is CRVAWGGEQFF. The CDR3 nucleotides read TGCAGGGTCGCATGGGGAGGTGAGCAGTTCTTC.

This clone was counted once. The chain links TRBV5-5 to TRBJ2-3; TRBD2 matches 8 bases. This CDR3 is 15 amino acids long. J gave up 3 bases and V 1 base, and 4 bases lay outside the gene matches. Germline CDR1 SGHKS, CDR2 YYEKEE (reference sequence). CDR3 protein: CASSLTSGNTDTQYF. CDR3 in DNA: TGTGCCAGCAGCTTGACTAGCGGAAATACAGATACGCAGTATTTT.

This chain links TRBV5-4 with TRBJ2-2; the match to TRBD1 covers 7 bases. CDR1 is SGHNT and CDR2 is YYREEE in the germline V gene (reference sequence). V shed 3 bases and J 2 bases; nucleotides not matched to a gene: 4. CDR3 length equals 15 residues. CDR3 loop: CASSSGQRNTGELFF. As DNA, the CDR3 is TGTGCCAGCAGCTCGGGACAGAGAAACACCGGGGAGCTGTTTTTT.

This clone was recorded once. The chain links TRBV2 to TRBJ1-5; a weak D match, TRBD1 (5 bases). The CDR3 has 15 residues. Germline V gene sequence: CDR1 SNHLY, CDR2 FYNNEI. The germline V and J ends were trimmed by 3 bases and 7 bases, with 16 bases remaining between them. CDR3 nucleotides: TGTGCCAGCAGTGAGGCGGGCAGGGCGGGACAGCCCCAGCATTTT. Encoded protein: CASSEAGRAGQPQHF.

This chain connects TRBV19 to TRBJ1-4; 8 bases map to TRBD1. J gave up 8 bases and V 7 bases, and 9 bases lay outside the gene matches. This CDR3 has 14 residues. The germline V gene encodes CDR1 LNHDA and CDR2 SQIVND (reference sequence). CDR3 DNA: TGTGCCAGTAAACTTCAGGGGGCAGTCGAAAAACTGTTTTTT. Translation gives CASKLQGAVEKLFF.

The V gene is TRBV12-5, the J gene TRBJ2-5, with D tentatively TRBD1 (5 bases). Germline lookup yields CDR1 LGHNT and CDR2 FRNRAP. This CDR3 spans 13 amino acids. V was cut by 5 bases and J by 0 bases, with 7 bases left in between. The CDR3: CASGQGNQETQYF. For the CDR3, the DNA is TGTGCTAGTGGTCAGGGAAACCAAGAGACCCAGTACTTC. The full variable domain, in which reference TRBV12-5 and TRBJ2-5 provide the parts outside the CDR3, is DARVTQTPRHKVTEMGQEVTMRCQPILGHNTVFWYRQTMMQGLELLAYFRNRAPLDDSGMPKDRFSAEMPDATLATLKIQPSEPRDSAVYFCASGQGNQETQYFGPGTRLLVL.

The V and J genes are TRBV7-8 and TRBJ2-7; 8 positions agree with TRBD1. V lost 5 bases, J lost 6 bases, and 6 bases stayed unmatched. In germline, CDR1 is SGHVS, CDR2 FQNEAQ. The CDR3 totals 13 residues. The CDR3 DNA reads as TGTGCCAGCAGCAGCGGACAGGGCCGCGAGCAGTACTTC. It yields the protein CASSSGQGREQYF.

The genes are TRBV27 and TRBJ1-2; TRBD1 might be the D (6 bases). This CDR3 spans 14 amino acids. Trimming shortened V by 1 base and J by 5 bases, and 11 bases separated the two germline ends. Per germline, CDR1 MNHEY and CDR2 SMNVEV (reference sequence). CDR3 loop: CASSLYGGGYGYTF. The CDR3 DNA is TGTGCCAGCAGTTTATATGGGGGCGGGTATGGCTACACCTTC.

This clone was seen just once. This rearrangement joins TRBV5-1 to TRBJ2-1, with D perhaps matching TRBD1 (6 bases). CDR1 is SGHRS and CDR2 is YFSETQ in the germline V gene. There are 12 residues in the CDR3. V dropped 6 bases and J dropped 4 bases, with 8 bases sitting between them. The CDR3 sequence is CASKDSYNEQFF. As DNA, the CDR3 is TGCGCCAGCAAGGACAGTTACAATGAGCAGTTCTTC.

V and J are TRBV7-8 and TRBJ1-3; D is perhaps TRBD1 (6 bases). The germline V gene encodes CDR1 SGHVS and CDR2 FQNEAQ. This CDR3 contains 17 residues. The V gene lost 4 bases and the J gene lost 0 bases, with 16 bases spanning the gap. CDR3 nucleotide sequence: TGTGCCAGCAGCTCCTCTTGGACAGCCAGCTCTGGAAACACCATATATTTT. Its translation: CASSSSWTASSGNTIYF.

This clone appeared once. The chain uses TRBV9 and TRBJ1-4; D is perhaps TRBD1 (6 bases). Trimming shortened V by 3 bases and J by 6 bases, and 18 bases separated the two germline ends. This CDR3 region has 16 residues. Germline-derived CDR1 and CDR2 are SGDLS and YYNGEE. CDR3 loop: CASSGTAGASYEKLFF. CDR3 in DNA: TGTGCCAGCAGCGGGACAGCAGGGGCTTCGTATGAAAAACTGTTTTTT. Full variable domain (missing parts from reference TRBV9 and TRBJ1-4): DSGVTQTPKHLITATGQRVTLRCSPRSGDLSVYWYQQSLDQGLQFLIQYYNGEERAKGNILERFSAQQFPDLHSELNLSSLELGDSALYFCASSGTAGASYEKLFFGSGTQLSVL.

The chain recombines TRBV19 with TRBJ1-2, with no clear D. CDR1 LNHDA and CDR2 SQIVND come from the germline V gene (reference sequence). V was trimmed by 9 bases and J by 7 bases, leaving 15 bases between them. CDR3 length: 12 amino acids. Here the CDR3 DNA reads TGTGCCAGCTGGGCCGGGGTAGGTGGCTACACCTTC. Its translation is CASWAGVGGYTF. The full variable domain, rest sourced from reference TRBV19 and TRBJ1-2, is DGGITQSPKYLFRKEGQNVTLSCEQNLNHDAMYWYRQDPGQGLRLIYYSQIVNDFQKGDIAEGYSVSREKKESFPLTVTSAQKNPTAFYLCASWAGVGGYTFGSGTRLTVV.

V gene TRBV7-6 combines with J gene TRBJ2-7; D possibly corresponds to TRBD2 (7 bases). This CDR3 has 18 residues. The V and J ends lost 5 bases and 0 bases respectively, with 23 bases between them. Germline-derived CDR1 and CDR2 are SGHVS and FNYEAQ. The CDR3 sequence: CASSAERGGPLSSYEQYF. The CDR3 bases are TGTGCCAGCAGCGCTGAACGCGGGGGCCCATTAAGCTCCTACGAGCAGTACTTC.

As for this clone: The limits of the CDR3 on the DNA are not certain, so only TCRdb's listed CDR3 is given. The V and J genes are TRBV28 and TRBJ2-7; TRBD1 was called by the table and not checked on the DNA. Looked up from germline, CDR1 is MDHEN and CDR2 is SYDVKM. The CDR3 length equals 14 residues, ends included. This CDR3 reads CASSSSTELYEQYF.

V is TRBV6-5 and J is TRBJ1-1, with a weak D call TRBD1 (5 bases). Between the trimmed V and J ends, which lost 6 bases and 6 bases, there was a span of 14 bases. In germline, CDR1 is MNHEY, CDR2 SVGAGI. The CDR3 totals 13 residues. This chain's CDR3 is CASSRGTTAEAFF. CDR3 DNA: TGTGCCAGCAGCCGCGGGACGACTGCTGAAGCTTTCTTT.